In this sample, the clone carrying this T cell receptor beta chain turned up a few times. Its antigen is not identified. This sample was included in a study of cytomegalovirus exposure and HLA in healthy donors. Study observations and caveats: Among the CMV-associated chains, a few were confirmed in vitro as specific for CMV antigens. Cytomegalovirus status was reportedly diagnosed by the classifier with high specificity and sensitivity.

The data were produced by immunoSEQ multiplex PCR, yet TCRdb's version contains in-frame clones alone and is incomplete. Of 100,000 to 150,000 clones listed, roughly 90% are singletons. The CDR3 has 15 amino acids. Germline values: CDR1 SEHNR, CDR2 FQNEAQ (reference sequence). The V and J ends lost 1 base and 1 base, in that order; junction bases with no gene match: 0. The rearrangement uses TRBV7-9 and TRBJ2-7; 11 positions match TRBD2. This TCR was recovered from a woman aged 18-29 years in good health and CMV-seronegative. The sample consisted of PBMCs. CDR3 nucleotides: TGTGCCAGCAGCTTAGGACTAGCGGGGTCCTACGAGCAGTACTTC. The encoded protein is CASSLGLAGSYEQYF.